This TCR beta chain was recovered during a study of monozygotic twins with inflammatory bowel disease. Regarding this clonotype: Its antigen is unidentified.

The CDR3 sequence is 11 residues long. Overall study findings and caveats: Lower sharing of clonotypes with other individuals was seen in IBD patients than in healthy twins. This was most marked in patients showing signs of disease activity.

TCRdb re-called the 5' RACE reads; one entry per CDR3 protein, DNA not given. Its table records 300,000 to 400,000 distinct CDR3 sequences. The chain couples TRBV12-3 or TRBV12-4 to TRBJ2-1; without DNA, the TCRdb call of TRBD2 cannot be checked. The TCR was taken from a human donor with ulcerative colitis or Crohn's disease, or a healthy co-twin of an affected twin (not recorded which). The sequenced sample consisted of blood. The CDR3 loop reads CTSSSGLAEFF.